The 10 T cell receptor beta chains in this list originate from one sample, sequenced in a study of beta chain features in type 1 diabetes. The study, taken as a whole, reports: Shortening that was moderate but significant affected the TCRB CDR3s of Type 1 diabetes patients in all four CD4+ subsets.

Their antigen targets remain unknown. Expressed TCRB transcripts got sequenced, as all isolated RNA was reverse transcribed. The protocol was immunoSEQ multiplex PCR, while the TCRdb copy is restricted to in-frame clones and leaves out a portion. The sample consists of over 150,000 clones, 7.8% of them appearing once. The sequencing sample was made of central memory CD4+ T cells from blood. These TCRs come from a woman in her thirties or forties with type 1 diabetes.

Only a few counts were recorded for this clone. The rearrangement uses TRBV6-6 and TRBJ2-4; no clear D gene. The CDR3 is 14 amino acids. Looked up from germline, CDR1 is MNHNY and CDR2 is SVGAGI (reference sequence). V lost 8 bases and J 1 base, leaving 12 bases between the germline ends. The CDR3 DNA follows: TGTGCCAGCTTGGGCACAGTGGCCAAAAACATTCAGTACTTC. Encoded protein: CASLGTVAKNIQYF.

This clone occurred a few times. The CDR3 region is CASSSSPTGTYEQYF. CDR3 nucleotides: TGTGCCAGCAGCTCCTCCCCGACGGGAACCTACGAGCAGTACTTC. The V gene is TRBV9, the J gene TRBJ2-7; D perhaps matches TRBD2 (5 bases). The length of the CDR3 is 15 residues. The germline gives CDR1 SGDLS, CDR2 YYNGEE. V lost 4 bases and J 2 bases, leaving 16 bases between the germline ends. Full variable domain (outside the CDR3, taken from reference TRBV9 and TRBJ2-7): DSGVTQTPKHLITATGQRVTLRCSPRSGDLSVYWYQQSLDQGLQFLIQYYNGEERAKGNILERFSAQQFPDLHSELNLSSLELGDSALYFCASSSSPTGTYEQYFGPGTRLTVT.

This chain uses TRBV4-3 with TRBJ1-2, with 11 positions matching TRBD1. Per germline, CDR1 LGHNA and CDR2 YSLEER. With 3 bases clipped from V and 10 bases from J, the junction kept 10 bases outside the gene matches. The CDR3 consists of 15 residues. CDR3 nucleotides: TGCGCCAGCAGCCATGGGACAGGGGGAGGGATGGTCTACACCTTC. Its protein is CASSHGTGGGMVYTF.

This clone was seen only a few times. The chain uses TRBV18 and TRBJ1-1; D gene unclear. The V gene lost 6 bases and the J gene lost 8 bases, with 13 bases spanning the gap. The CDR3 is made up of 12 amino acids. CDR1 KGHSH and CDR2 LQKENI come from the germline V gene. DNA of the CDR3: TGTGCCAGCTCGCTCCAGGAACGGGAAGCTTTCTTT. Translation: CASSLQEREAFF. Together with reference TRBV18 and TRBJ1-1, the CDR3 gives the full variable domain: NAGVMQNPRHLVRRRGQEARLRCSPMKGHSHVYWYRQLPEEGLKFMVYLQKENIIDESGMPKERFSAEFPKEGPSILRIQQVVRGDSAAYFCASSLQEREAFFGQGTRLTVV.

V is TRBV6-6 and J is TRBJ1-1; D is undetermined. Germline V lookup: CDR1 MNHNY, CDR2 SVGAGI (reference sequence). V lost 8 bases, J lost 10 bases, and 17 bases lay in between. The CDR3 has 12 amino acids. The CDR3 sequence is CASSPDFQSAFF. As DNA, the CDR3 is TGTGCCAGCTCGCCTGACTTTCAATCAGCTTTCTTT.

The V gene is TRBV10-3, the J gene TRBJ2-1; 10 bases fit TRBD2. There are 16 residues in the CDR3. V was clipped by 6 bases and J by 2 bases; unmatched bases: 7. Germline V lookup: CDR1 ENHRY, CDR2 SYGVKD. The CDR3 sequence is CAISRATSGTYNEQFF. In DNA form, the CDR3 reads TGTGCCATCAGCCGAGCCACTAGCGGGACCTACAATGAGCAGTTCTTC.

The sample holds a few counts of this clone. This chain's CDR3 is CASSDRGTVTDTQYF. As DNA, the CDR3 is TGTGCCAGCAGTGATAGGGGGACAGTCACAGATACGCAGTATTTT. The chain carries TRBV2 and TRBJ2-3; 7 bases line up with TRBD1. This CDR3 contains 15 residues. With V trimmed by 3 bases and J by 2 bases, 5 bases remained unmatched. The germline V gene encodes CDR1 SNHLY and CDR2 FYNNEI.

This CDR3 reads CAGGGEETQYF. The CDR3, as DNA: TGTGCCGGAGGGGGGGAAGAGACCCAGTACTTC. The chain couples TRBV10-3 to TRBJ2-5; possible D gene TRBD2, 7 bases. The CDR3 is 11 residues long. Germline-derived CDR1 and CDR2 are ENHRY and SYGVKD. V lost 11 bases to trimming and J lost 3 bases, with 10 bases between them.

The rearrangement joins TRBV4-1 to TRBJ1-5; perhaps TRBD1 as D (5 bases). The V and J ends lost 2 bases and 5 bases respectively, with 13 bases between them. CDR3 length: 15 amino acids. Germline V gene sequence: CDR1 MGHRA, CDR2 YSYEKL. CDR3 residues: CASSQSTVTDQPQHF. CDR3 coding DNA: TGCGCCAGCAGCCAATCGACAGTCACCGATCAGCCCCAGCATTTT.

This clone was recorded a few times. The gene calls are TRBV10-3 and TRBJ2-3, with D possibly matching TRBD2 (5 bases). From germline, CDR1 is ENHRY and CDR2 SYGVKD. Between the trimmed V and J ends, which lost 7 bases and 0 bases, there was a span of 14 bases. The CDR3 runs to 15 residues. The CDR3 loop is CAIKDGVTSTDTQYF. For the CDR3, the DNA is TGTGCCATCAAGGACGGGGTCACAAGCACAGATACGCAGTATTTT.